These 10 T cell receptor beta chains came from one sample sequenced in a study of T cell responses to AZD1222 COVID-19 vaccine (dated by TCRdb to the early 2020s). According to the study, the label for this sample's time point signals: about 28 days (+/-7) after the second vaccine dose. The method behind the library was the immunoSEQ multiplex PCR assay. Here the immuneACCESS table is served through TCRdb, limited to in-frame sequences with V and J called. Missing clones are a known gap in these copies; in checked studies unresolved V genes cover under half, and the rest lacks a known reason. Counted in this sample were fewer than 90,000 clones; about 93% of them appeared once. Under 14% of the sample rests with the top ten. The material sequenced was peripheral blood, taken 28 days after the second AZD1222 dose. The receptors were gathered from an adult who received the AZD1222 COVID-19 vaccine.

V is TRBV9 and J is TRBJ2-1; no firm D call. The CDR3 sequence is 13 residues long. The V gene lost 2 bases and the J gene lost 3 bases, with 6 bases spanning the gap. Germline-derived CDR1 and CDR2 are SGDLS and YYNGEE. CDR3 protein: CASSVNVYNEQFF. The CDR3 DNA reads as TGTGCCAGCAGCGTTAATGTCTACAATGAGCAGTTCTTC.

This sequence joins TRBV6-2 or TRBV6-3 and TRBJ2-7; D might be TRBD2 (6 bases). The CDR3 spans 16 residues. Germline V gene sequence: CDR1 MNHEY, CDR2 SVGEGT. The germline V and J ends were trimmed by 4 bases and 5 bases, with 21 bases remaining between them. CDR3 residues: CASSFRGTAEANEQYF. CDR3 nucleotide sequence: TGTGCCAGCAGTTTTCGGGGGACGGCGGAGGCGAACGAGCAGTACTTC.

The chain uses TRBV5-4 and TRBJ1-1, with 8 nucleotides matching TRBD1. The length of the CDR3 is 13 residues. V trimming: 4 bases; J trimming: 4 bases; junction bases outside the gene matches: 3. Germline values: CDR1 SGHNT, CDR2 YYREEE (reference sequence). CDR3 sequence reads: CASSITGGTEAFF. The CDR3 coding sequence is TGTGCCAGCAGCATCACAGGGGGCACTGAAGCTTTCTTT.

The rearrangement links TRBV30 to TRBJ1-6; TRBD1 matches 8 bases. Germline CDR1 and CDR2: GTSNPN and SVGIG (reference sequence). V shed 1 base, J shed 8 bases, and the junction held 4 bases outside the gene matches. CDR3 length: 14 amino acids. The CDR3 DNA follows: TGTGCCTGGAGTGCGACAGGGGCATATTCACCCCTCCACTTT. It codes for CAWSATGAYSPLHF.

In its sample, this clone was seen once. This rearrangement joins TRBV5-4 to TRBJ1-5; D unclear. V lost 0 bases to trimming and J lost 1 base, with 2 bases between them. CDR1 and CDR2 from the germline V gene are SGHNT and YYREEE (reference sequence). The CDR3 is made up of 13 amino acids. The CDR3 is CASSLDSNQPQHF. The DNA of the CDR3 is TGTGCCAGCAGCTTGGACAGCAATCAGCCCCAGCATTTT.

The chain recombines TRBV30 with TRBJ1-6; D unclear. Germline CDR1 is GTSNPN and CDR2 is SVGIG (reference sequence). Trimming stripped 4 bases from V and 10 bases from J, with 11 bases between. The CDR3 is 12 residues long. This chain's CDR3 is CAWKGLGSPLHF. CDR3 sequence (DNA): TGTGCCTGGAAAGGGTTAGGGTCACCCCTCCACTTT. Filled out from reference TRBV30 and TRBJ1-6, the complete variable domain reads SQTIHQWPATLVQPVGSPLSLECTVEGTSNPNLYWYRQAAGRGLQLLFYSVGIGQISSEVPQNLSASRPQDRQFILSSKKLLLSDSGFYLCAWKGLGSPLHFGNGTRLTVT.

The rearrangement links TRBV2 to TRBJ1-2; D is undetermined. The CDR3 spans 13 residues. V gave up 7 bases and J gave up 4 bases, with 13 bases separating them. Germline assignment: CDR1 SNHLY and CDR2 FYNNEI. The DNA of the CDR3 is TGTGCCAGCACTGTATTCGACCCCTATGGCTACACCTTC. It encodes CASTVFDPYGYTF.

In this sample, this clone turned up once. The CDR3 is CASSLIPRLAGTDTQYF. The CDR3 coding sequence is TGTGCCAGCAGCTTGATCCCCAGGCTAGCGGGGACAGATACGCAGTATTTT. The chain recombines TRBV5-5 with TRBJ2-3; 9 bases line up with TRBD2. The length of the CDR3 is 17 residues. Germline V gives CDR1 SGHKS, CDR2 YYEKEE (reference sequence). V gave up 1 base and J gave up 3 bases; unmatched junction bases: 9.

J is TRBJ1-1 and V is TRBV9, with D tentatively TRBD1 (6 bases). The V gene's germline CDR1 is SGDLS and CDR2 YYNGEE. CDR3 length equals 15 residues. V was clipped by 1 base and J by 2 bases, with 12 bases between them. The DNA of the CDR3 is TGTGCCAGCAGCGTACAGGGGACCCTCAACACTGAAGCTTTCTTT. This gives the protein CASSVQGTLNTEAFF.

The chain carries TRBV2 and TRBJ1-4, with 10 nucleotides matching TRBD1. This CDR3 spans 16 amino acids. Unmatched junction bases numbered 9, after V lost 6 bases and J lost 5 bases. Germline CDR1 reads SNHLY; CDR2 reads FYNNEI. The CDR3 loop is CASSDKPGQGNEKLFF. In DNA, the CDR3 is TGTGCCAGCAGCGATAAGCCGGGACAGGGGAATGAAAAACTGTTTTTT.